The T cell receptor (beta chain) under discussion was sequenced for a study of response to subunit inactivated influenza vaccine. Findings of the study overall: T cells newly recruited by each seasonal influenza vaccination are few, the authors suggested.

As regards this clonotype: The antigen remains undetermined.

Trimming took off 2 bases at V and 3 bases at J, with 10 bases between the two ends. The CDR3 has 14 amino acids. The germline gives CDR1 DFQATT, CDR2 SNEGSKA (reference sequence). TCRdb recomputed calls from the RT-PCR reads with MiXCR, one row per CDR3 protein. Among 530,000 or so distinct CDR3 sequences listed, about 25% were seen once. The chain employs TRBV20-1 and TRBJ1-4; D unresolved. The specimen was CD4+ T cells sorted from PBMCs, collected about 5 days after vaccination. The TCR originated in a man in his fifties who received an inactivated influenza vaccine. The CDR3 nucleotides are TGCAGTGCTAGAAGCAGGACGGCTAATGAAAAACTGTTTTTT. The encoded protein is CSARSRTANEKLFF.